These 30 T cell receptor beta chains came from one sample sequenced in a study of shared clonotypes between healthy human individuals. Terminally differentiated effector memory CD45RA+ cells were left out of the naive CD8 fraction, which was CD45RO-negative and positively selected for CCR7. The method was immunoSEQ multiplex PCR; TCRdb's version includes in-frame clones alone and lacks a portion of them. Of more than 2 million clones listed, 93% were seen once; the top ten hold 1.5% to 2%. Material: naive CD8+ T cells from PBMCs. The receptors originated from a man younger than 35 in good health. Some clones in this sample may be carry-over from other donors' samples.

The chain recombines TRBV7-9 with TRBJ1-1, with 10 bases identical to TRBD1. CDR3 size: 15 residues. Germline CDR1 and CDR2: SEHNR and FQNEAQ (reference sequence). V gave up 5 bases and J gave up 3 bases; unmatched junction bases: 6. Here the CDR3 DNA reads TGTGCCAGCAGCCCAGGGGACAGGGGTTACACTGAAGCTTTCTTT. Translation: CASSPGDRGYTEAFF.

Turning to this clone: The sample holds other DNA sequences that translate to the same CDR3. The CDR3 protein is CATSSRTGGRETQYF. Written as DNA, the CDR3 is TGTGCCACCAGCTCAAGGACAGGGGGCCGGGAGACCCAGTACTTC. The chain uses TRBV15 and TRBJ2-5, with 11 bases identical to TRBD1. Germline V gives CDR1 LNHNV, CDR2 YYDKDF (reference sequence). The V and J ends lost 5 bases and 5 bases, in that order; junction bases with no gene match: 7. The CDR3 totals 15 residues.

The genes are TRBV27 and TRBJ1-1, with D perhaps matching TRBD1 (6 bases). The CDR3 is made up of 15 amino acids. V was trimmed by 0 bases and J by 4 bases, leaving 12 bases between them. Germline V gene sequence: CDR1 MNHEY, CDR2 SMNVEV (reference sequence). This CDR3 reads CASSLSRSGATEAFF. As DNA, the CDR3 is TGTGCCAGCAGTTTATCGAGGTCAGGGGCCACTGAAGCTTTCTTT.

In its sample, this clone was seen once. Other DNA sequences in this sample translate to the same CDR3. The chain recombines TRBV7-9 with TRBJ2-1; D remains ambiguous. The CDR3 covers 14 residues. Germline lookup yields CDR1 SEHNR and CDR2 FQNEAQ (reference sequence). V was trimmed by 0 bases and J by 1 base, leaving 4 bases between them. The CDR3 is CASSLASSYNEQFF. As DNA, the CDR3 is TGTGCCAGCAGCTTAGCTAGTTCCTACAATGAGCAGTTCTTC.

The chain links TRBV5-1 to TRBJ2-7, with 11 bases lining up with TRBD2. V lost 3 bases to trimming and J lost 5 bases; unmatched junction nucleotides: 7. Germline CDR1 SGHRS, CDR2 YFSETQ. The CDR3 consists of 15 residues. In DNA form, the CDR3 reads TGCGCCAGCAGCTGGGTTACTAGCGGGAGAGACGAGCAGTACTTC. This translates into CASSWVTSGRDEQYF.

V usage is TRBV28 and J usage is TRBJ2-7; 7 bases are shared with TRBD1. Germline loops: CDR1 MDHEN, CDR2 SYDVKM. CDR3 length: 13 residues. Trimming removed 3 bases from V and 5 bases from J; junction bases left unmatched: 4. This CDR3 is CASSFDRVDEQYF. CDR3 nucleotide sequence: TGTGCCAGCAGTTTTGACAGGGTCGACGAGCAGTACTTC.

Turning to this clone: Other DNA sequences in the same sample also yield this CDR3. The chain has TRBV9 and TRBJ1-5, with D possibly TRBD1 on 5 matching bases. Germline CDR1 reads SGDLS; CDR2 reads YYNGEE. V was pared by 2 bases and J by 4 bases, with 10 bases between. The CDR3 is 14 amino acids. Here the CDR3 reads CASSVGGGNQPQHF. The CDR3 nucleotides are TGTGCCAGCAGCGTGGGCGGGGGTAATCAGCCCCAGCATTTT.

The chain joins TRBV7-9 to TRBJ1-4; TRBD1 matches 7 bases. CDR1 is SEHNR and CDR2 is FQNEAQ in the germline V gene (reference sequence). V shed 0 bases and J 8 bases; nucleotides not matched to a gene: 6. The CDR3 runs to 15 residues. DNA of the CDR3: TGTGCCAGCAGCTTAGCGACGACAGGGTGGGAAAAACTGTTTTTT. Amino acids: CASSLATTGWEKLFF.

The CDR3 protein is CASSAHARTASTDTQYF. CDR3 bases: TGTGCCAGCAGCGCGCACGCAAGGACAGCTAGCACAGATACGCAGTATTTT. The V gene is TRBV9, the J gene TRBJ2-3; D is perhaps TRBD1 (6 bases). Trimming removed 3 bases from V and 0 bases from J, with 17 bases in between. This CDR3 comprises 17 residues. Per the germline V gene, CDR1 is SGDLS and CDR2 is YYNGEE.

To note about this clone: Other DNA sequences in this specimen translate into the identical CDR3. The rearrangement uses TRBV9 and TRBJ1-2; the D is unclear. This CDR3 contains 13 residues. Trimming removed 4 bases from V and 3 bases from J, with 10 bases in between. Per germline, CDR1 SGDLS and CDR2 YYNGEE. DNA for the CDR3: TGTGCCAGCAGCCCCCGCACAGACTATGGCTACACCTTC. Residues: CASSPRTDYGYTF.

This chain links TRBV7-9 with TRBJ2-2; D is undetermined. Trimming removed 5 bases from V and 6 bases from J, with 13 bases in between. The length of the CDR3 is 14 residues. In germline, CDR1 is SEHNR, CDR2 FQNEAQ (reference sequence). CDR3 residues: CASSVSIKAGELFF. CDR3 DNA sequence: TGTGCCAGCAGCGTATCGATTAAGGCCGGGGAGCTGTTTTTT.

Of note for this clone: Other DNA sequences of this sample code for an identical CDR3. The gene calls are TRBV5-1 and TRBJ2-1; D is perhaps TRBD2 (5 bases). Germline V gene lookup returns CDR1 SGHRS and CDR2 YFSETQ. The CDR3 length is 12 residues. Between the trimmed V and J ends, which lost 0 bases and 7 bases, there was a span of 5 bases. The CDR3 nucleotides are TGCGCCAGCAGCTTGGGAGGGAATGAGCAGTTCTTC. Translating gives CASSLGGNEQFF.

This clone is a singleton in its sample. The chain couples TRBV7-2 to TRBJ1-2; D not resolved. Germline V lookup: CDR1 SGHTA, CDR2 FQGNSA. CDR3 size: 14 residues. The ends were cut back, 1 base at V and 2 bases at J, with 8 bases in the middle. CDR3 protein: CASSLGVGNYGYTF. DNA of the CDR3: TGTGCCAGCAGCTTAGGAGTCGGGAACTATGGCTACACCTTC. The whole variable domain, remainder taken from reference TRBV7-2 and TRBJ1-2, is GAGVSQSPSNKVTEKGKDVELRCDPISGHTALYWYRQSLGQGLEFLIYFQGNSAPDKSGLPSDRFSAERTGGSVSTLTIQRTQQEDSAVYLCASSLGVGNYGYTFGSGTRLTVV.

The chain recombines TRBV13 with TRBJ2-4; TRBD1 matches at 7 bases. The CDR3 length is 14 residues. The J segment lost 3 bases and the V segment lost 5 bases, leaving 4 bases of the junction unmatched. CDR1 PRHDT and CDR2 FYEKMQ come from the germline V gene (reference sequence). CDR3: CASSVHRGKNIQYF. CDR3 DNA sequence: TGTGCCAGCAGCGTCCACAGGGGCAAAAACATTCAGTACTTC.

The rearrangement links TRBV4-1 to TRBJ2-5, with TRBD2 as a possible D gene (6 bases). The germline gives CDR1 MGHRA, CDR2 YSYEKL. The CDR3 length is 15 residues. The germline V and J ends were trimmed by 7 bases and 5 bases, with 20 bases remaining between them. The DNA for the CDR3 is TGCGCCAGCACCGCGGCCCGTGGGGCGGGGGAGACCCAGTACTTC. It is translated as CASTAARGAGETQYF.

The V gene is TRBV27, the J gene TRBJ2-7; no clear D gene. V was cut by 2 bases and J by 4 bases, with 15 bases left in between. Per germline, CDR1 MNHEY and CDR2 SMNVEV (reference sequence). CDR3 length: 15 amino acids. The chain's CDR3 is CASSLHFPQMYEQYF. CDR3 nucleotide sequence: TGTGCCAGCAGTTTACACTTCCCACAGATGTACGAGCAGTACTTC.

The V and J genes are TRBV7-6 and TRBJ2-1; D gene uncertain. Per germline, CDR1 SGHVS and CDR2 FNYEAQ. This CDR3 is built from 17 residues. V dropped 1 base and J dropped 0 bases, with 13 bases sitting between them. Here the CDR3 DNA reads TGTGCCAGCAGCTTAGGGGCCAGGCACGGCTCCTACAATGAGCAGTTCTTC. Translated: CASSLGARHGSYNEQFF.

The J gene is TRBJ2-7, the V gene TRBV27; TRBD1 matches 7 bases. CDR1 and CDR2 from the germline V gene are MNHEY and SMNVEV (reference sequence). CDR3 length: 13 amino acids. V dropped 5 bases and J dropped 6; count of bases not matched to a gene: 7. CDR3 in amino acids: CASSILQGSEQYF. The CDR3 DNA reads as TGTGCCAGCAGTATACTACAGGGGAGCGAGCAGTACTTC.

The chain is built from TRBV29-1 and TRBJ2-7; D is unclear. V was shortened by 6 bases and J by 4 bases, with 16 bases between the two germline ends. The CDR3 consists of 13 residues. Germline V gives CDR1 SQVTM, CDR2 ANQGSEA. The CDR3 loop reads CSVAPVARYEQYF. In DNA, the CDR3 is TGCAGCGTGGCCCCAGTTGCGCGGTACGAGCAGTACTTC.

In its sample, this clone was seen once. The chain uses TRBV6-5 and TRBJ1-1, with TRBD1 identical over 9 bases. The J segment lost 7 bases and the V segment lost 7 bases, leaving 13 bases of the junction unmatched. CDR1 MNHEY and CDR2 SVGAGI come from the germline V gene. The CDR3 has 15 amino acids. The CDR3 loop is CASTTGTGSGIEAFF. For the CDR3, the DNA is TGTGCCAGCACCACCGGGACAGGGTCTGGCATTGAAGCTTTCTTT.

This clone was counted a single time. The J gene is TRBJ2-5, the V gene TRBV11-2, with D unclear. Trimming removed 5 bases from V and 1 base from J, with 11 bases in between. In germline, CDR1 is SGHAT, CDR2 FQNNGV. The CDR3 runs 14 residues. CDR3 nucleotides: TGTGCCAGCAGCCCTGGGCAGATCCAAGAGACCCAGTACTTC. Translated: CASSPGQIQETQYF.

This chain connects TRBV10-3 to TRBJ2-1, with 8 bases identical to TRBD2. The CDR3 is 16 amino acids. Germline-derived CDR1 and CDR2 are ENHRY and SYGVKD. Losses at the gene ends were 6 bases for V and 0 bases for J; bases not matched to a gene: 7. The CDR3 here is CAIRGAGAYSYNEQFF. CDR3 nucleotides: TGTGCCATCAGGGGAGCGGGAGCTTACTCCTACAATGAGCAGTTCTTC.

This chain joins TRBV28 and TRBJ2-5; 7 nucleotides agree with TRBD2. This CDR3 has 16 residues. J gave up 5 bases and V 3 bases, and 12 bases lay outside the gene matches. The germline gives CDR1 MDHEN, CDR2 SYDVKM. CDR3 sequence reads: CASSFLAGENRETQYF. The CDR3 bases are TGTGCCAGCAGTTTCCTGGCGGGAGAAAACCGGGAGACCCAGTACTTC.

The chain carries TRBV23-1 and TRBJ1-1; perhaps TRBD1 as D (5 bases). TRBV23-1 is assigned to the ORF class and has an uncertain function. The CDR3 spans 14 residues. Between the trimmed V and J ends, which lost 3 bases and 11 bases, there was a span of 19 bases. The CDR3 nucleotides are TGCGCCAGCAGTCACCCGAGGACATGCCAGAAGGCTTTCTTT. Amino acids: CASSHPRTCQKAFF.

The J gene is TRBJ2-1, the V gene TRBV6-4; D may match TRBD1 or TRBD2 (5 bases each). V was clipped by 1 base and J by 1 base, with 14 bases between them. Germline V gene sequence: CDR1 MRHNA, CDR2 SNTAGT. The CDR3 has 17 residues. The CDR3 DNA reads as TGTGCCAGCAGTGACTTACGGGGCCCCAGGTCCTACAATGAGCAGTTCTTC. It translates to CASSDLRGPRSYNEQFF.

The chain carries TRBV15 and TRBJ2-7; 10 bases agree with TRBD2. With 0 bases clipped from V and 3 bases from J, the junction kept 2 bases outside the gene matches. This CDR3 has 15 amino acids. Germline lookup yields CDR1 LNHNV and CDR2 YYDKDF (reference sequence). In DNA form, the CDR3 reads TGTGCCACCAGCAGAGATAGGACTAGCGGCTACGAGCAGTACTTC. It encodes CATSRDRTSGYEQYF.

This chain connects TRBV4-2 to TRBJ2-1, with TRBD1 matching 9 bases. J was trimmed by 4 bases and V by 5 bases; bases with no gene match: 6. Germline V gene sequence: CDR1 LGHNA, CDR2 YNFKEQ. The CDR3 has 15 residues. DNA of the CDR3: TGTGCCAGCAGCTCCAGACAGGGGGATTACAATGAGCAGTTCTTC. Translating it yields CASSSRQGDYNEQFF.

The chain links TRBV27 to TRBJ1-1; a weak D match, TRBD1 (5 bases). Germline V gene sequence: CDR1 MNHEY, CDR2 SMNVEV (reference sequence). Trimming took off 6 bases at V and 0 bases at J, with 14 bases between the two ends. This CDR3 region has 15 residues. The CDR3 spells CASRAGWGMNTEAFF. The CDR3 coding sequence is TGTGCCAGCAGGGCCGGGTGGGGGATGAACACTGAAGCTTTCTTT.

The chain joins TRBV4-1 to TRBJ1-3; a possible D gene is TRBD1 (5 bases). Germline CDR1 MGHRA, CDR2 YSYEKL. This CDR3 has 15 residues. V was trimmed by 7 bases and J by 1 base, leaving 14 bases between them. The CDR3 sequence is CASKGSRGSGNTIYF. The CDR3 DNA sequence: TGCGCCAGCAAGGGGTCCAGAGGATCTGGAAACACCATATATTTT.

This clone was counted a few times. At the DNA level, this CDR3 is encoded by other sequences in the same sample as well. This chain uses TRBV10-3 with TRBJ1-1; D not certain. Trimming removed 2 bases from V and 2 bases from J, with 3 bases in between. The V gene's germline CDR1 is ENHRY and CDR2 SYGVKD. CDR3 length: 12 amino acids. The CDR3 DNA reads as TGTGCCATCAGTGAGCCCAACACTGAAGCTTTCTTT. It encodes CAISEPNTEAFF.